A single T cell receptor (beta chain) is shown here with its context. Its antigen is not known. The V end lost 3 bases, the J end lost 0 bases, and 12 bases lay between the germline ends. The germline CDR1 and CDR2 sequences are SGHDN and FVKESK. This CDR3 region has 17 residues. The sample comes from a study of regulatory T cells in long-lasting Graves disease. The sample's time point: newly diagnosed GD, antithyroid drugs for less than 3 months. The TCR library was made from RNA extracted from PBMCs. Patients all came to the study from an endocrinology department in Xi'an, China. Whole-study findings and limits: It was in persistent disease that TRBV28, TRBJ1-2 and TRBJ2-5 were favored.

iRepertoire HTBI primers and Arm-PCR of CDR3 regions built TCR beta libraries. Via MiXCR, TCRdb re-called the multiplex PCR reads, giving one row per CDR3 protein. This table has roughly 560,000 distinct CDR3 sequences, around 12% appearing once. The same sample was also studied in work on T cells in Graves' hyperthyroidism and ophthalmopathy. That investigation notes: A model built on 13 V-J features separated ophthalmopathy from stable hyperthyroidism.

This TCR derives from a woman in her thirties with Graves disease. Here the sequenced sample was peripheral blood mononuclear cells (PBMCs), taken at new diagnosis, from a patient treated with antithyroid drugs. V is TRBV14 and J is TRBJ1-6; D not certain. CDR3 nucleotides: TGTGCCAGCAGCCACGCACCCTTGGGCTCCTATAATTCACCCCTCCACTTT. This translates into CASSHAPLGSYNSPLHF.